This T cell receptor (beta chain) originates from a study of T cell responses to AZD1222 COVID-19 vaccine. Study-wide points: The repertoires were collected only after the peak T cell response. The donors showed a predominance of white British ancestry and of females, with possible underestimation of clonal diversity. In the spike-specific TCR repertoire, nearly half reportedly target unmutated variant regions. Only a handful of AZD1222 recipients were seropositive at baseline.

Worth noting for this clone: Antigen specificity is unknown.

Assay: immunoSEQ multiplex PCR; the TCRdb copy retains only in-frame clones and omits some. Of over 150,000 clones in the sample, roughly 90% were seen once. The receptor comes from an adult in good health. Sequencing used peripheral blood, obtained on day 0 of AZD1222 vaccination.

The CDR3 DNA reads as TGTGCCAGCAGTTTTAACGAGAATAATTCACCCCTCCACTTT. Translation gives CASSFNENNSPLHF. The V gene is TRBV27, the J gene TRBJ1-6; no reliable D call. The CDR3 is 14 residues long. With 3 bases removed from V and 5 bases from J, the gap between germline ends came to 8 bases. Per germline, CDR1 MNHEY and CDR2 SMNVEV (reference sequence).